This T cell receptor (beta chain) was sequenced during a study of CXCR3-negative and CXCR3-positive naive CD8 T cells. Study-level results: In both naive subsets diversity was comparably high, whereas memory CD8+ cells showed much lower diversity. More hydrophobic TRB CDR3s occurred in CXCR3-positive than in CXCR3-negative naive cells. Naive CXCR3-positive and CXCR3-negative cells shared similar TRBV-TRBJ usage, unlike memory cells. Cryopreservation partially decreased CXCR3 expression, and most assays used fresh PBMCs.

The authors prepared UMI-labeled TRB cDNA libraries by 5' RACE. One entry per CDR3 protein, without DNA, is what TCRdb gives after re-calling the 5' RACE reads. This sample's clone table lists around 84,000 distinct CDR3 sequences. Germline V gene lookup returns CDR1 GTSNPN and CDR2 SVGIG (reference sequence). This CDR3 is built from 16 residues. Turning to this clonotype: Antigen specificity is unknown.

This TCR was recovered from a human donor in good health. Some clones in this sample may be carry-over from other donors' samples. The genes are TRBV30 and TRBJ2-2; the D call of TRBD2 rests on TCRdb alone, since no DNA is present to check it. Sequencing was done on a sample of naive CXCR3+ CD8+ T cells from blood. Subset of the sample: CD45RO-CCR7+CD27+CD95- naive CD8+ T cells expressing CXCR3 (TNR3+). This chain's CDR3 is CACMTSGRSNTGELFF. The entire variable domain, with the rest obtained from reference TRBV30 and TRBJ2-2, is as follows: SQTIHQWPATLVQPVGSPLSLECTVEGTSNPNLYWYRQAAGRGLQLLFYSVGIGQISSEVPQNLSASRPQDRQFILSSKKLLLSDSGFYLCACMTSGRSNTGELFFGEGSRLTVL.